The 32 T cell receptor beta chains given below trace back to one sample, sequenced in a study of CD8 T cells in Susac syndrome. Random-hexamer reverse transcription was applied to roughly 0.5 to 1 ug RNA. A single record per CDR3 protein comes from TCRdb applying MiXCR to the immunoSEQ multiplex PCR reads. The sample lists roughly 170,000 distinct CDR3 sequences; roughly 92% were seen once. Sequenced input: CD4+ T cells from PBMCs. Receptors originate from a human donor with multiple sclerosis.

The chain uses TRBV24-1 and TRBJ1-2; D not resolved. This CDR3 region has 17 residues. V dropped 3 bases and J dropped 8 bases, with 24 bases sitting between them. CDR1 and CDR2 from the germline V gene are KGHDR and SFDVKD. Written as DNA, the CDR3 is TGTGCCACCAGTGATGCAGCACAACCCGCCGGGTTGAGCGGCTACACCTTC. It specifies CATSDAAQPAGLSGYTF.

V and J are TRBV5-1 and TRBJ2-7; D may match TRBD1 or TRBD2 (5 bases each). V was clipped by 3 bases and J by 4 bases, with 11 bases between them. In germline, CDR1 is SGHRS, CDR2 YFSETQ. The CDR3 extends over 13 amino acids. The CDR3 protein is CASSSRDQYEQYF. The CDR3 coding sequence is TGCGCCAGCAGCTCCAGGGACCAGTACGAGCAGTACTTC.

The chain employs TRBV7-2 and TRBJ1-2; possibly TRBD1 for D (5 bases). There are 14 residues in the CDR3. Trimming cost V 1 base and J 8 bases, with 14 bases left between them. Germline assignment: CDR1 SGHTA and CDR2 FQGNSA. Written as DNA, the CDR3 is TGTGCCAGCAGCTTAGACAGGACCCTCGGGGGCTACACCTTC. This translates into CASSLDRTLGGYTF. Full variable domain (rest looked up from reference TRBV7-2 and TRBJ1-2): GAGVSQSPSNKVTEKGKDVELRCDPISGHTALYWYRQSLGQGLEFLIYFQGNSAPDKSGLPSDRFSAERTGGSVSTLTIQRTQQEDSAVYLCASSLDRTLGGYTFGSGTRLTVV.

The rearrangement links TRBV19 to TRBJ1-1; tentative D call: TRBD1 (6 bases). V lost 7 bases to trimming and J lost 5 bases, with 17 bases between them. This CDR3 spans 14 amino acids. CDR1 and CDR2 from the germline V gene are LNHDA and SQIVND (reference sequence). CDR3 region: CASKGRLRGTEAFF. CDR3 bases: TGTGCCAGTAAGGGCAGACTAAGGGGGACTGAAGCTTTCTTT.

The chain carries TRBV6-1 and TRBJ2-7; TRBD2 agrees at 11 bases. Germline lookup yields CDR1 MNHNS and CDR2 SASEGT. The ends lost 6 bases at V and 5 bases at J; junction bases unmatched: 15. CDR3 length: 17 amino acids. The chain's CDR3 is CASSRPGVSGRANEQYF. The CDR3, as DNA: TGTGCCAGCAGCCGGCCGGGGGTTAGCGGGAGGGCCAACGAGCAGTACTTC.

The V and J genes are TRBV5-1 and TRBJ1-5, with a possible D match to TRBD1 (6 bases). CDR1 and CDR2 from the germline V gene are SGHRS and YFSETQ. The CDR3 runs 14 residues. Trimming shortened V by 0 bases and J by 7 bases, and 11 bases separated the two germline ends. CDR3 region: CASSLDPGAQPQHF. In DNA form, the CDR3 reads TGCGCCAGCAGCTTGGATCCGGGGGCCCAGCCCCAGCATTTT.

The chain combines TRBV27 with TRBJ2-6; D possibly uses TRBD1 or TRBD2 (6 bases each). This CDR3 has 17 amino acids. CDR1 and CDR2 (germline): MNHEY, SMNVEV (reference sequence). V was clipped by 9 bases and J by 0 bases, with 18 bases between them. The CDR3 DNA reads TGTGCCAGTAGGCGCACGGGGGCCGCCTCTGGGGCCAACGTCCTGACTTTC. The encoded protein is CASRRTGAASGANVLTF.

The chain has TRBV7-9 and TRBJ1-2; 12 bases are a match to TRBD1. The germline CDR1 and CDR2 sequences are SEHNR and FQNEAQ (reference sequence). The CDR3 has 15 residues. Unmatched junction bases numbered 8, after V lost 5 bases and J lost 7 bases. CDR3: CASSASGTGGIGYTF. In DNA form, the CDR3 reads TGTGCCAGCAGCGCCTCCGGGACAGGGGGCATTGGCTACACCTTC.

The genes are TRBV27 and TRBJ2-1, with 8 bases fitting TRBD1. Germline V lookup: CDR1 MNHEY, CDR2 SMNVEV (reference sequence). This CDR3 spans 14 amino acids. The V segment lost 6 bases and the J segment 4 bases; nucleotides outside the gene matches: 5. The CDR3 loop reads CASSPGQGYNEQFF. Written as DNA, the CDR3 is TGTGCCAGCAGCCCTGGACAGGGTTACAATGAGCAGTTCTTC.

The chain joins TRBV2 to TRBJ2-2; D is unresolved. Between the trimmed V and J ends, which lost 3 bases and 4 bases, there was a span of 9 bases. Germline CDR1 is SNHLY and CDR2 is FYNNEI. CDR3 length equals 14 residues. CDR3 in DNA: TGTGCCAGCAGTGAGATGGGAAGCACCGGGGAGCTGTTTTTT. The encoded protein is CASSEMGSTGELFF.

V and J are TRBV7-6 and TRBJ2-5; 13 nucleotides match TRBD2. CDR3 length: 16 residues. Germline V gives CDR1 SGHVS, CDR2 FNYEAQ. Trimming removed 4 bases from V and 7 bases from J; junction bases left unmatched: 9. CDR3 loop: CASSSSTSGGAGTQYF. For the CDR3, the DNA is TGTGCCAGCAGCTCAAGTACTAGCGGGGGGGCCGGGACCCAGTACTTC. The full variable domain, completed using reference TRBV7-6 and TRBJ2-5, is GAGVSQSPRYKVTKRGQDVALRCDPISGHVSLYWYRQALGQGPEFLTYFNYEAQQDKSGLPNDRFSAERPEGSISTLTIQRTEQRDSAMYRCASSSSTSGGAGTQYFGPGTRLLVL.

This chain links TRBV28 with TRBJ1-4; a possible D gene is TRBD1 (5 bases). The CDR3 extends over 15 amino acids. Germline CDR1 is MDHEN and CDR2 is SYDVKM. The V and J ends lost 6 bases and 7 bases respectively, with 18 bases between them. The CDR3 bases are TGTGCCAGCAGCTCAACCGGGACCGTAGGTGAAAAACTGTTTTTT. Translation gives CASSSTGTVGEKLFF.

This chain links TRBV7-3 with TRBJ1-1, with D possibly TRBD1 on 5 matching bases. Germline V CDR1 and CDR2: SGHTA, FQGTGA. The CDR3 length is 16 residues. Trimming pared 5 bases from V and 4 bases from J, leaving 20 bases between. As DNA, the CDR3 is TGTGCCAGCAGCCCCTTTGGTGCAGGGATGGCCACTGAAGCTTTCTTT. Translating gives CASSPFGAGMATEAFF.

The CDR3 nucleotides read TGTGCCAGCAGCTTAGGGGCTGACCAGCCCCAGCATTTT. Translation: CASSLGADQPQHF. The V gene is TRBV7-2, the J gene TRBJ1-5; D is unclear. CDR1 is SGHTA, CDR2 FQGNSA, per germline. The CDR3 is made up of 13 amino acids. Trimming pared 1 base from V and 7 bases from J, leaving 8 bases between.

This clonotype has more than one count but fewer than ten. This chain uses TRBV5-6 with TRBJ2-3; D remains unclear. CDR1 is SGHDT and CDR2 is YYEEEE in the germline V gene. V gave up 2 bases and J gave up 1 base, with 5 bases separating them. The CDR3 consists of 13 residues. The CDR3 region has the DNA TGTGCCAGCAGCTTTAGTGGCACAGATACGCAGTATTTT. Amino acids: CASSFSGTDTQYF.

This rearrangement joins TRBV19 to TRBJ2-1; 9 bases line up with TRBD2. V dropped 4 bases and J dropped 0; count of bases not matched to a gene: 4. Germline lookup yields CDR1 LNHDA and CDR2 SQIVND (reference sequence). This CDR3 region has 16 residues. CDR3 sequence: CASSNIAGASYNEQFF. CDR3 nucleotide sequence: TGTGCCAGTAGTAATATAGCGGGAGCCTCCTACAATGAGCAGTTCTTC.

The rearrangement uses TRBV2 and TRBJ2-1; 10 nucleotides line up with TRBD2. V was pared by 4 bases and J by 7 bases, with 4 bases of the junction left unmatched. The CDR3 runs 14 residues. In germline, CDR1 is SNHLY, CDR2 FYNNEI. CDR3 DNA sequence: TGTGCCAGCAGTGTTTCACTAGCGGGGAATGAGCAGTTCTTC. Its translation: CASSVSLAGNEQFF.

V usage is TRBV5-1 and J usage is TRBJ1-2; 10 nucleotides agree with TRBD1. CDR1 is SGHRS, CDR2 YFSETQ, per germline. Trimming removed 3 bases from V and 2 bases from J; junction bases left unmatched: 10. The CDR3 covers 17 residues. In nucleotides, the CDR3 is TGCGCCAGCAGCTACCCGGGACAGGGGAGTGGGAACTATGGCTACACCTTC. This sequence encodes CASSYPGQGSGNYGYTF.

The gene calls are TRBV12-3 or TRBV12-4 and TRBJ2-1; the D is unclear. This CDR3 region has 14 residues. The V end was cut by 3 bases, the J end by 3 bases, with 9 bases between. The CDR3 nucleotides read TGTGCCAGCAGTTTCGGGCAGATCTACAATGAGCAGTTCTTC. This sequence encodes CASSFGQIYNEQFF.

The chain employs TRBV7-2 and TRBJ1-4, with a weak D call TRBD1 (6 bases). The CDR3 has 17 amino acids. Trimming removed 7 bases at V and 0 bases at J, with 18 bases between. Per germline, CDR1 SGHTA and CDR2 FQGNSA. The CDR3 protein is CASTLTGILPTNEKLFF. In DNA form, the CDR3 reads TGTGCCAGCACCCTCACAGGGATCCTTCCAACTAATGAAAAACTGTTTTTT.

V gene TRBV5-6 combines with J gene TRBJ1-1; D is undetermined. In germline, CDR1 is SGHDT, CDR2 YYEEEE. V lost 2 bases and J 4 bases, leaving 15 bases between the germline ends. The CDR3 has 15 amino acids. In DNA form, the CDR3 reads TGTGCCAGCAGCTTTAACGCAGCCCCCCGCACTGAAGCTTTCTTT. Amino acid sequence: CASSFNAAPRTEAFF.

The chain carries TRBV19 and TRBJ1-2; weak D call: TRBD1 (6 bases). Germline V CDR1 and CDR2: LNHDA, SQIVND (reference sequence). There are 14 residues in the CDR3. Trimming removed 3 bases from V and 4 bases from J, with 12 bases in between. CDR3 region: CASSIRTVLYGYTF. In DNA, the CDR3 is TGTGCCAGTAGTATTAGGACAGTTCTCTATGGCTACACCTTC.

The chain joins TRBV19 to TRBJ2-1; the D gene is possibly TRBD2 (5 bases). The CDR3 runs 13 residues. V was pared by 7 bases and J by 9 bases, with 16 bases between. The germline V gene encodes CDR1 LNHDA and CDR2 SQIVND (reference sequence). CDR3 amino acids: CASTLSGRGEQFF. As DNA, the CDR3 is TGTGCCAGTACCCTCTCGGGGAGAGGTGAGCAGTTCTTC.

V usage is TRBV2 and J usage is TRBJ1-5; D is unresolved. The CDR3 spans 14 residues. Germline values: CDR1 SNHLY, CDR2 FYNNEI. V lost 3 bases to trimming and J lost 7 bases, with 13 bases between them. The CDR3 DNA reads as TGTGCCAGCAGTGATTTTGCTTACGGACAGCCCCAGCATTTT. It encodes CASSDFAYGQPQHF.

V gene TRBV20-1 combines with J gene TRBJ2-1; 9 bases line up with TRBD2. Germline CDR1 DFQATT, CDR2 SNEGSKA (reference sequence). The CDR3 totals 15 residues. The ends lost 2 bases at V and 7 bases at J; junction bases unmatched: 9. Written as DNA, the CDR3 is TGCAGTGCTAGATTTGCACTAGCGGGTGGAAATGAGCAGTTCTTC. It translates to CSARFALAGGNEQFF.

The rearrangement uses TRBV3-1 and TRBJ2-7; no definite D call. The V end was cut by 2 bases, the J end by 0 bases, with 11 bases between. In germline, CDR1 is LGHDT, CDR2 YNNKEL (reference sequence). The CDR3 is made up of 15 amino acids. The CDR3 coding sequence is TGTGCCAGCAGCCAAACCTGGGCCCCCTCCTACGAGCAGTACTTC. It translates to CASSQTWAPSYEQYF.

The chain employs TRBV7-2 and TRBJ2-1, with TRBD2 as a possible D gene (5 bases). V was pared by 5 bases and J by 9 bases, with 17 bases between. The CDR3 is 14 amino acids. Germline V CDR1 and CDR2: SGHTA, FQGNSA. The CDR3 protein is CASSVALVFSEQFF. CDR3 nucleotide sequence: TGTGCCAGCAGCGTGGCACTAGTTTTCAGTGAGCAGTTCTTC.

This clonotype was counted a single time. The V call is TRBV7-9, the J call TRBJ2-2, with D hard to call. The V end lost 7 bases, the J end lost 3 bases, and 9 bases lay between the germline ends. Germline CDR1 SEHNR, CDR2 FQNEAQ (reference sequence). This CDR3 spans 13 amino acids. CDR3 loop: CASNDLDTGELFF. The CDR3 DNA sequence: TGTGCCAGCAATGATCTAGACACCGGGGAGCTGTTTTTT.

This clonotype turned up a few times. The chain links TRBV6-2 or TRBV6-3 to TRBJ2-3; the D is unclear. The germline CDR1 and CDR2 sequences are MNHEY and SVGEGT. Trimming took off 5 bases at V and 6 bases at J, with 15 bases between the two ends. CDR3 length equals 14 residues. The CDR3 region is CASSPMGFQDTQYF. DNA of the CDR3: TGTGCCAGCAGTCCCATGGGGTTTCAGGATACGCAGTATTTT.

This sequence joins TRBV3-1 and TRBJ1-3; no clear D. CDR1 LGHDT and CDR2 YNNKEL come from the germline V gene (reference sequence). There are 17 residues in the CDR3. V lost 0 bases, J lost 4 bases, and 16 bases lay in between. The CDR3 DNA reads TGTGCCAGCAGCCAAGATCGTCGGCCGAGACTCGGAAACACCATATATTTT. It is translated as CASSQDRRPRLGNTIYF.

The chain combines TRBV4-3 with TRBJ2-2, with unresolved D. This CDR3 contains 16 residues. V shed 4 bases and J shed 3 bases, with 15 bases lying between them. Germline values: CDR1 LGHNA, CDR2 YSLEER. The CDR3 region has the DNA TGCGCCAGCAGCCTAGAAGGAGCCCCCCACACCGGGGAGCTGTTTTTT. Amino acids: CASSLEGAPHTGELFF.

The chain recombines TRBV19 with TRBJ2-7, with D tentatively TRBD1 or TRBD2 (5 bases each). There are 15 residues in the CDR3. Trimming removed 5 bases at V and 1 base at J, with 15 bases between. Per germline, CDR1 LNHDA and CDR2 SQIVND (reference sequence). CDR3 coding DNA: TGTGCCAGTAGTCCCCAGGGACCCGTTTCCTACGAGCAGTACTTC. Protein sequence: CASSPQGPVSYEQYF.